Listed below are T cell receptor beta chains from one sample, sequenced in a study of T cells in Graves' hyperthyroidism and ophthalmopathy. From the multiplex PCR reads, TCRdb called clonotypes with MiXCR, one entry per CDR3 protein. The data show roughly 570,000 distinct CDR3 sequences, roughly 50% seen once. The sequenced sample was peripheral blood or thyroid tissue (not recorded which). These receptors came from an adult woman with Graves' disease, either hyperthyroidism or ophthalmopathy (not recorded which). Each CDR3 is given with its conserved first and last residue. A D gene is named only where the DNA matches it firmly. Only part of the rows carry a size: once, few, many, or a class if the clone is expanded.

size	V	J	D	DNA	CDR3
-	TRBV27	TRBJ2-2	TRBD1	TGTGCCAGCAGTGGTCAGGGGGCGCTGTTTTTT	CASSGQGALFF
-	TRBV7-2	TRBJ1-1	TRBD1	TGTGCCAGCAGCTTCCCGGGACAGCTGAACACTGAAGCTTTCTTT	CASSFPGQLNTEAFF
many	TRBV19	TRBJ1-2	-	TGTGCCAGTAGGTCTACGACACGGAGTGGTTATGGCTACACCTTC	CASRSTTRSGYGYTF
-	TRBV6-1	TRBJ1-3	-	TGTGCCAGCAGTGACTGGGTTCGACGGAATGGAAACACCATATATTTT	CASSDWVRRNGNTIYF
few	TRBV19	TRBJ1-2	-	TGTGCCAGTAGTATAAAGGGTTTGAGTGGCTACACCTTC	CASSIKGLSGYTF
few	TRBV25-1	TRBJ2-5	-	TGTGCCAGCAGTGAAGGCAGGCATGGTGTGGAGACCCAGTACTTC	CASSEGRHGVETQYF
many	TRBV12-3/TRBV12-4	TRBJ1-6	TRBD1	TGTGCCAGCAGTGGTAGGGACAGAAGTTCACCCCTCCACTTT	CASSGRDRSSPLHF
many	TRBV5-1	TRBJ1-2	-	TGCGCCAGCAGCTTCGGGATATCGAGGAACTATGGCTACACCTTC	CASSFGISRNYGYTF
many	TRBV19	TRBJ1-1	-	TGTGCCAGTAGTATTGGAGGGACGGATATGGTTGAAGCTTTCTTT	CASSIGGTDMVEAFF
few	TRBV30	TRBJ2-7	-	TGTGCCTGGAGTAAAGGGGGGAACGAGCAGTACTTC	CAWSKGGNEQYF
many	TRBV7-2	TRBJ2-7	-	TGTGCCAGCAGCTTAGCGGCCGGGGCTATCGGAGAGCAGTACTTC	CASSLAAGAIGEQYF
few	TRBV7-2	TRBJ2-3	-	TGTGCCAGCAGCTCAGCCGGGCCTCATACGCAGTATTTT	CASSSAGPHTQYF
few	TRBV4-1	TRBJ2-2	TRBD2	TGCGCCAGCAGCCAGGGGACTAGCGGGAGGGCCTTGGCCGGGGAGCTGTTTTTT	CASSQGTSGRALAGELFF
-	TRBV6-2/TRBV6-3	TRBJ2-2	-	TGTGCCAGCCGGAGAGACTCTGGAGATGCGAACACCGGGGAGCTGTTTTTT	CASRRDSGDANTGELFF
many	TRBV5-1	TRBJ2-3	-	TGCGCCAGCAGCTTGGTCCGCGGGGCCGGCACAGATACGCAGTATTTT	CASSLVRGAGTDTQYF
-	TRBV28	TRBJ2-7	-	TGTGCCACCACTCAGGGAATCCCCTACGAGCAGTACTTC	CATTQGIPYEQYF
many	TRBV6-6	TRBJ1-5	-	TGTGCCAGCAGCTACGGGGCCCCGAATCAGCCCCAGCATTTT	CASSYGAPNQPQHF
many	TRBV5-1	TRBJ1-1	-	TGCGCCAGCAGCCCGAAGGGTACTGAAGCTTTCTTT	CASSPKGTEAFF
once	TRBV15	TRBJ2-5	-	TGTGCCACCAGCAGAGATTGGGGCGAGGGGCAAGAGGCCCAGTACTTC	CATSRDWGEGQEAQYF
many	TRBV5-1	TRBJ2-7	TRBD2	TGCGCCAGCAGCTTGGCCCTAGCGGGAAGTGATGAGCAGTACTTC	CASSLALAGSDEQYF
many	TRBV6-5	TRBJ1-1	-	TGTGCCAGCAGTTATTCCCATAGGAACACTGAAGCTTTCTTT	CASSYSHRNTEAFF
many	TRBV7-6	TRBJ1-2	-	TGTGCCAGCAGCCCTAGTAGGGAGTTCAACTATGGCTACACCTTC	CASSPSREFNYGYTF
many	TRBV20-1	TRBJ2-5	-	TGCAGTGTGAAGTTGGCAGGGCTCCAGGAGACCCAGTACTTC	CSVKLAGLQETQYF
once	TRBV11-2	TRBJ2-5	TRBD2	TGTGCCAGCAGCCAAGGTGGAGCGGGAGAGGCTACCCAGTACTTC	CASSQGGAGEATQYF
-	TRBV2	TRBJ1-4	-	TGTGCCAGCAGGGCCCCCGAGGGTGAAAAACTGTTTTTT	CASRAPEGEKLFF
few	TRBV7-9	TRBJ2-2	TRBD2	TGTGCCAGCAGCCCCCGGGTAGCGGGGATGAACACCGGGGAGCTGTTTTTT	CASSPRVAGMNTGELFF
-	TRBV7-8	TRBJ2-7	TRBD1	TGTGCCAGCAGCTTAACGTGGGACAGCACCTACGAGCAGTACTTC	CASSLTWDSTYEQYF
-	TRBV15	TRBJ2-1	-	TGTGCCACCAGCAGAAGCGGAGCAACTTACAATGAGCAGTTCTTC	CATSRSGATYNEQFF
-	TRBV7-2	TRBJ1-6	TRBD1	TGTGCCAGCAGCTTTGCGGGACAGGGGGCCCTCCACTTT	CASSFAGQGALHF
-	TRBV10-3	TRBJ1-2	-	TGTGCCATCAGTGAGTCGGGCTACGAGCAGTACTATGGCTACACCTTC	CAISESGYEQYYGYTF
-	TRBV15	TRBJ1-2	TRBD1	TGTGCCACGAGCGACAGTAGACAGGGGGAGGGTATGGGCTACACCTTC	CATSDSRQGEGMGYTF
few	TRBV10-3	TRBJ2-7	-	TGTGCCATCAGTGGACTCCAATATTACGAGCAGTACTTC	CAISGLQYYEQYF
many	TRBV7-3	TRBJ2-2	-	TGTGCCAGCAGCCCCAATAGCGGCAGCCGCGTCGGGGAGCTGTTTTTT	CASSPNSGSRVGELFF
-	TRBV24-1	TRBJ2-2	TRBD2	TGTGCCACCAGTGCAACCGGGAGGGCCGGGGAGCTGTTTTTT	CATSATGRAGELFF
few	TRBV10-3	TRBJ2-5	-	TGTGCCACCAGTGATTATGGCCGGGACGGGGGATTCGGGACCCAGTACTTC	CATSDYGRDGGFGTQYF
-	TRBV30	TRBJ2-2	-	TGTGCCTGGAGTGGAGGCGGGGCGGGGACCGGGGAGCTGTTTTTT	CAWSGGGAGTGELFF
-	TRBV7-9	TRBJ1-2	-	TGTGCCAGCAGCTTAGTCGCACCCGCGGGAGGCTACACCTTC	CASSLVAPAGGYTF
-	TRBV12-3/TRBV12-4	TRBJ1-6	-	TGTGCCAGCAGAGGACAGAATTCACCCCTCCACTTT	CASRGQNSPLHF
many	TRBV11-3	TRBJ1-6	-	TGTGCCAGCAGCTTAACGGGAATCTCACCCCTCCACTTT	CASSLTGISPLHF
-	TRBV7-3	TRBJ2-1	-	TGTGCCAGCAGCTTACGGTGGTCGGATGAGCAGTTCTTC	CASSLRWSDEQFF